This TCR delta chain comes out of a study of gamma-delta chains in newborns, infants, children. Trimming took 3 bases from V and 2 from J; bases not matched to a gene: 5. From germline, CDR1 is GEAIGNYY and CDR2 EKD. The CDR3 runs to 14 residues. Notes on this clone: A read error likely explains this, since a far larger clone differs by one base.

TCRdb reanalysed the reads with CATT. Of about 4,000 delta-chain clones listed, 44% were seen once; the top ten hold roughly 8.6%. The TCR comes from a child who was a newborn, infant or young child, either healthy, febrile or measles-vaccinated (not recorded which). The starting material was blood, obtained at week 6. This sequence joins TRDV2 and TRDJ1, with TRDD3 identical over 7 bases. The CDR3 sequence: CACDVLGNTDKLIF. The CDR3 DNA follows: TGTGCCTGTGACGTACTGGGGAATACCGATAAACTCATCTTT.